This paragraph reports one TCR beta chain. The antigen is unknown. Profiled with immunoSEQ multiplex PCR; TCRdb holds only in-frame clones, not every one. The data show roughly 51,000 clones, with about 80% seen just once and under 3.5% held by the top ten. The sample comes from a study of a mutant IDH1 vaccine in newly diagnosed glioma. Time point: week 5, during vaccination. With topical imiquimod, each dose of the vaccine consisted of 300 ug of mutant IDH1 20-mer peptide. The CDR3 length is 11 residues. Trimming pared 5 bases from V and 7 bases from J, leaving 10 bases between. Per the germline V gene, CDR1 is DFQATT and CDR2 is SNEGSKA (reference sequence).

The source of this sequence is a man aged 30 to 39 with glioma. Sequenced here: PBMCs, sampled from a glioma patient whose treatment included an IDH1 peptide vaccine. V is TRBV20-1 and J is TRBJ2-3; D call uncertain. The chain's CDR3 is CSADDRNTQYF. In nucleotides, the CDR3 is TGCAGTGCTGACGATAGAAATACGCAGTATTTT.